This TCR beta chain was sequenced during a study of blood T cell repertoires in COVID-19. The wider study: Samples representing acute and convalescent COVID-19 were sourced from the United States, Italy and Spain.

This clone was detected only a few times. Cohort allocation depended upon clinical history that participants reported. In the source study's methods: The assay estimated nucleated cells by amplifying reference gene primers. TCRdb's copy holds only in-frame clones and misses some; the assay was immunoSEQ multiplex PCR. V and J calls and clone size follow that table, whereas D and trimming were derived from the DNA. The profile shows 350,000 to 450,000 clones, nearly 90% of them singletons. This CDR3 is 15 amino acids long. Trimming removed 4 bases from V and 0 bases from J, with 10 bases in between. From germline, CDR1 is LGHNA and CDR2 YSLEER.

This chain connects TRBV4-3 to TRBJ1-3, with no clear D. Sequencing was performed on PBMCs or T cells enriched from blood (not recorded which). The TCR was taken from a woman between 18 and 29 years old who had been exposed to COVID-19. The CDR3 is CASSPQASSGNTIYF. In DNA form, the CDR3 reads TGCGCCAGCAGCCCCCAAGCAAGCTCTGGAAACACCATATATTTT.